Listed below are T cell receptor beta chains from one sample, sequenced in a study of identical twins. Each CDR3 protein is one row after TCRdb ran MiXCR on the 5' RACE reads. The repertoire includes some 440,000 distinct CDR3 sequences, roughly a quarter of them detected once, and approximately 2.9% sits in the top ten. The sample also formed part of further work on T cells expressing NK-cell markers.

The specimen sequenced was CD4+ T cells sorted from blood. Receptors originate from a woman younger than 35 in good health. Each CDR3 is given with its conserved first and last residue. Fields, in order: CDR3 length, V gene, J gene, CDR3 protein.

16,TRBV5-6,TRBJ1-1,CASSFGGQGPWTGAFF
13,TRBV30,TRBJ1-5,CAWSVGGEQPQHF
17,TRBV7-2,TRBJ1-2,CASSLAFTVGQLNGYTF
14,TRBV7-2,TRBJ1-5,CASSFAGADQPQHF
14,TRBV7-9,TRBJ2-1,CASSLVAQDNEQFF
14,TRBV20-1,TRBJ2-7,CSARVRGLPYEQYF
15,TRBV11-2,TRBJ2-1,CASSLDRARGLGGFF
12,TRBV10-3,TRBJ2-1,CAINRGQDEQFF
15,TRBV5-1,TRBJ2-1,CASSLGSPAYNEQFF
14,TRBV7-9,TRBJ2-1,CASRVHLKGNEQFF
16,TRBV7-3,TRBJ2-2,CASSLIAARGTGELFF
14,TRBV3-1,TRBJ2-1,CASSQRDGSSEQFF
14,TRBV5-1,TRBJ2-3,CASYGTASRSTQYF
12,TRBV20-1,TRBJ2-7,CSAGQGHYEQYF